This TCR beta chain was sequenced in a study of blood T cell repertoires in COVID-19. On the study more broadly: Acute and convalescent COVID-19 specimens originated in the United States, Italy and Spain. PBMCs, B-cell-depleted T cells, or T cells were the source of the cDNA or gDNA that made up the material.

V shed 8 bases and J shed 3 bases, with 11 bases lying between them. The CDR3 is made up of 12 amino acids. Germline CDR1 MNHEY, CDR2 SVGAGI. Enrolment of Seattle patients took place during active infection, and they were followed longitudinally. This clone was detected only a few times. Study processing details: From reference gene primer amplification, estimates of nucleated cell counts were derived. Here immunoSEQ multiplex PCR was the method, and the copy in TCRdb shows in-frame clones only, minus some. V and J calls and clone size are as listed in that table; D and trimming were resolved from the DNA. The table lists under 20,000 clones, under 85% of them singletons.

Sequencing was done on a sample of peripheral blood. The receptor was derived from a man in his 70s with COVID-19, enrolled during active disease. The rearrangement joins TRBV6-5 to TRBJ2-7; the D is unclear. The CDR3 region is CASVSGNYEQYF. CDR3 coding DNA: TGTGCCAGCGTGTCAGGTAACTACGAGCAGTACTTC.